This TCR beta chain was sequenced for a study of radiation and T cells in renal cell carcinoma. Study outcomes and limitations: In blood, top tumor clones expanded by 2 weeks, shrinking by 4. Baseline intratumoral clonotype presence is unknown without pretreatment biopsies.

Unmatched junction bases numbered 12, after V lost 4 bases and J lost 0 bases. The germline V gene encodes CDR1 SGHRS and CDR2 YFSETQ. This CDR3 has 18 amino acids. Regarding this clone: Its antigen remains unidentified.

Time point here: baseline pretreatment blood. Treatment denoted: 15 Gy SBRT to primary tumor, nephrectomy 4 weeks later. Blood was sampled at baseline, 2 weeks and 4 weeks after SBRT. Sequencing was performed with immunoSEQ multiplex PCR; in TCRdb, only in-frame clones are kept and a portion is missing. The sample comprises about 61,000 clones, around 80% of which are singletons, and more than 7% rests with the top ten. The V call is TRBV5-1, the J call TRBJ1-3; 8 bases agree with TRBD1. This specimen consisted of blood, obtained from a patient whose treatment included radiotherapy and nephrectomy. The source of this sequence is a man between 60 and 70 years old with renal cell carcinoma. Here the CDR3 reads CASSPSDRGAISGNTIYF. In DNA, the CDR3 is TGCGCCAGCAGCCCCAGCGACAGGGGCGCGATCTCTGGAAACACCATATATTTT. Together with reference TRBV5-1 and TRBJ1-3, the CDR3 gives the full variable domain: KAGVTQTPRYLIKTRGQQVTLSCSPISGHRSVSWYQQTPGQGLQFLFEYFSETQRNKGNFPGRFSGRQFSNSRSEMNVSTLELGDSALYLCASSPSDRGAISGNTIYFGEGSWLTVV.